This T cell receptor (beta chain) originates from a study of T cell repertoires in cytomegalovirus infection. TCRdb ran MiXCR on the reads and lists one entry per CDR3 protein. The sample consists of about 310,000 distinct CDR3 sequences, roughly a sixth of them appearing once. A few counts support this clonotype. Its specificity is unknown. The V end was cut by 3 bases, the J end by 4 bases, with 13 bases between. The CDR3 totals 15 residues. Germline CDR1 reads SGHRS; CDR2 reads YFSETQ. General study points: Cumulated frequencies of public TCR beta families served to identify carriers of CMV plus the relevant HLA.

Sequenced sample: PBMCs. The receptor was derived from a human donor in good health (CMV status not recorded). Some clones in this sample may be carry-over from other donors' samples. V usage is TRBV5-1 and J usage is TRBJ1-4; D is unresolved. The CDR3 protein is CASSSTGYNNEKLFF. The DNA of the CDR3 is TGCGCCAGCAGCTCGACCGGCTATAATAATGAAAAACTGTTTTTT.